This entry lists 30 T cell receptor beta chains sequenced from one sample in a study of blood T cell repertoires in COVID-19. Only in-frame clones appear in the TCRdb table, and some are missing; sequencing was by immunoSEQ multiplex PCR. Among 140,000 or so clones, about 87% were seen once, and the ten largest hold less than 0.95%. Sequencing was performed on peripheral blood. The origin of the receptors is a woman aged 45-60 years with acute or convalescent COVID-19.

This clone was seen only once. The CDR3 sequence is CASSWGQGVTGELFF. The CDR3 DNA reads as TGTGCCAGCAGTTGGGGACAGGGGGTCACCGGGGAGCTGTTTTTT. V gene TRBV6-5 combines with J gene TRBJ2-2; the match to TRBD1 covers 11 bases. This CDR3 is built from 15 residues. The J segment lost 4 bases and the V segment lost 4 bases, leaving 2 bases of the junction unmatched. Looked up from germline, CDR1 is MNHEY and CDR2 is SVGAGI.

The CDR3 here is CASSISGPHTF. CDR3 bases: TGTGCCAGTAGTATCAGTGGTCCCCACACCTTC. This chain connects TRBV19 to TRBJ1-2; D remains ambiguous. This CDR3 spans 11 amino acids. The ends were cut back, 3 bases at V and 12 bases at J, with 11 bases in the middle. Germline assignment: CDR1 LNHDA and CDR2 SQIVND (reference sequence).

The chain couples TRBV3-1 (or the pseudogene TRBV3-2) to TRBJ2-3; 7 bases map to TRBD1. Losses at the gene ends were 1 base for V and 4 bases for J; bases not matched to a gene: 2. In germline, CDR1 is LGHDT, CDR2 YNNKEL (reference sequence). The CDR3 runs 14 residues. The CDR3 DNA follows: TGTGCCAGCAGCCAAGGGGACAGACCAGATACGCAGTATTTT. This codes for CASSQGDRPDTQYF.

This chain joins TRBV12-3 or TRBV12-4 and TRBJ1-5; D gene uncertain. V lost 5 bases and J 3 bases, leaving 2 bases between the germline ends. The CDR3 loop spans 11 amino acids. As DNA, the CDR3 is TGTGCCAGCAGTCACAATCAGCCCCAGCATTTT. It translates to CASSHNQPQHF.

The chain has TRBV19 and TRBJ1-5, with unresolved D. CDR1 and CDR2 (germline): LNHDA, SQIVND (reference sequence). This CDR3 has 17 residues. Trimming removed 0 bases at V and 0 bases at J, with 12 bases between. Here the CDR3 reads CASSIDPGGYSNQPQHF. The DNA for the CDR3 is TGTGCCAGTAGTATAGACCCCGGAGGATATAGCAATCAGCCCCAGCATTTT.

This clone was seen only once. The rearrangement joins TRBV5-1 to TRBJ2-2; 14 bases are a match to TRBD2. Germline CDR1 SGHRS, CDR2 YFSETQ. The V and J ends lost 3 bases and 6 bases, in that order; junction bases with no gene match: 4. This CDR3 is 16 amino acids long. The CDR3 region is CASSSGLAGAPGELFF. CDR3 in DNA: TGCGCCAGCAGCTCGGGACTAGCGGGAGCTCCCGGGGAGCTGTTTTTT.

J is TRBJ1-3 and V is TRBV19; unclear D gene. The CDR3 has 14 residues. The V end was cut by 1 base, the J end by 4 bases, with 8 bases between. Germline V gene data show CDR1 as LNHDA and CDR2 as SQIVND (reference sequence). The DNA of the CDR3 is TGTGCCAGTAGTATAGGACTCGGGGGAAACACCATATATTTT. This encodes CASSIGLGGNTIYF.

J is TRBJ1-2 and V is TRBV18; tentative D call: TRBD1 (5 bases). The V gene's germline CDR1 is KGHSH and CDR2 LQKENI. Trimming removed 5 bases from V and 0 bases from J, with 16 bases in between. CDR3 length: 16 residues. CDR3 in amino acids: CASSEEVWGANYGYTF. DNA of the CDR3: TGTGCCAGCTCAGAAGAGGTGTGGGGGGCTAACTATGGCTACACCTTC.

This clone occurred once. The chain employs TRBV19 and TRBJ2-2; D is uncertain. V shed 3 bases and J shed 6 bases, with 11 bases lying between them. Germline V gives CDR1 LNHDA, CDR2 SQIVND (reference sequence). CDR3 length: 14 amino acids. The CDR3 DNA reads as TGTGCCAGTAGTATGAGGAGAAATGCCGGGGAGCTGTTTTTT. It specifies CASSMRRNAGELFF.

The V call is TRBV9, the J call TRBJ2-1; D may be TRBD1 (5 bases). The CDR3 runs 11 residues. CDR1 is SGDLS, CDR2 YYNGEE, per germline. Trimming took off 4 bases at V and 10 bases at J, with 9 bases between the two ends. The DNA of the CDR3 is TGTGCCAGCAGCCTTGGGGCAGAGCAGTTCTTC. Encoded protein: CASSLGAEQFF.

This clone was observed a handful of times. The chain links TRBV7-3 to TRBJ2-2, with D maybe TRBD2 (6 bases). CDR3 length: 14 amino acids. Germline V CDR1 and CDR2: SGHTA, FQGTGA. With 5 bases removed from V and 6 bases from J, the gap between germline ends came to 13 bases. For the CDR3, the DNA is TGTGCCAGCAGCCCGGGACTGAGGGCCGGGGAGCTGTTTTTT. This gives the protein CASSPGLRAGELFF. Full variable domain (outside the CDR3, taken from reference TRBV7-3 and TRBJ2-2): GAGVSQTPSNKVTEKGKYVELRCDPISGHTALYWYRQSLGQGPEFLIYFQGTGAADDSGLPNDRFFAVRPEGSVSTLKIQRTERGDSAVYLCASSPGLRAGELFFGEGSRLTVL.

The gene calls are TRBV30 and TRBJ2-3, with D possibly being TRBD2 (7 bases). V lost 0 bases to trimming and J lost 5 bases, with 15 bases between them. The V gene's germline CDR1 is GTSNPN and CDR2 SVGIG (reference sequence). This CDR3 comprises 15 residues. CDR3 DNA sequence: TGTGCCTGGAGTGTAGGCGGGGGAGGGGGAGATACGCAGTATTTT. This translates into CAWSVGGGGGDTQYF. Combining the CDR3 with reference TRBV30 and TRBJ2-3 gives the whole variable domain SQTIHQWPATLVQPVGSPLSLECTVEGTSNPNLYWYRQAAGRGLQLLFYSVGIGQISSEVPQNLSASRPQDRQFILSSKKLLLSDSGFYLCAWSVGGGGGDTQYFGPGTRLTVL.

The chain employs TRBV10-2 and TRBJ2-7; the D is unclear. V was pared by 2 bases and J by 6 bases, with 11 bases between. From germline, CDR1 is WSHSY and CDR2 SAAADI. The CDR3 has 13 amino acids. CDR3 nucleotide sequence: TGCGCCAGCAGTGAGGTTCCCAGAGGCGAGCAGTACTTC. This sequence encodes CASSEVPRGEQYF.

The gene calls are TRBV18 and TRBJ1-1, with TRBD1 identical over 10 bases. This CDR3 has 15 residues. Germline CDR1 reads KGHSH; CDR2 reads LQKENI. V shed 2 bases, J shed 5 bases, and the junction held 5 bases outside the gene matches. The CDR3 nucleotides are TGTGCCAGCTCACCAGAGACAGGGGGCCGTACTGAAGCTTTCTTT. It yields the protein CASSPETGGRTEAFF.

This clone was counted many times. This sequence joins TRBV6-6 and TRBJ1-2, with 9 positions matching TRBD1. J gave up 8 bases and V 5 bases, and 3 bases lay outside the gene matches. The germline V gene encodes CDR1 MNHNY and CDR2 SVGAGI (reference sequence). The CDR3 runs to 12 residues. This CDR3 is CASSATGGGYTF. Written as DNA, the CDR3 is TGTGCCAGCAGTGCGACAGGGGGAGGCTACACCTTC.

This rearrangement joins TRBV2 to TRBJ2-7; TRBD2 agrees at 7 bases. The CDR3 length is 15 residues. Germline V gene lookup returns CDR1 SNHLY and CDR2 FYNNEI. The junction had 15 bases not matched to a gene; V was cut back by 6 bases and J by 7 bases. CDR3 nucleotide sequence: TGTGCCAGCAGAGTGATCTATGGCGGGGGTGGAGAGCAGTACTTC. Translated, it gives CASRVIYGGGGEQYF. The full variable domain, in which reference TRBV2 and TRBJ2-7 provide the parts outside the CDR3, is EPEVTQTPSHQVTQMGQEVILRCVPISNHLYFYWYRQILGQKVEFLVSFYNNEISEKSEIFDDQFSVERPDGSNFTLKIRSTKLEDSAMYFCASRVIYGGGGEQYFGPGTRLTVT.

Only one count was recorded for this clone. The chain combines TRBV6-6 with TRBJ2-7, with D possibly being TRBD1 (6 bases). Germline V gene data show CDR1 as MNHNY and CDR2 as SVGAGI (reference sequence). The CDR3 has 15 amino acids. V shed 3 bases and J shed 0 bases, with 12 bases lying between them. The CDR3 coding sequence is TGTGCCAGCAGTTATAACTCGGACAGCTCCTACGAGCAGTACTTC. Translation gives CASSYNSDSSYEQYF.

Written as DNA, the CDR3 is TGCGCCAGCAGCTTCCGGAGTTACAATGAGCAGTTCTTC. Translating it yields CASSFRSYNEQFF. The chain carries TRBV5-1 and TRBJ2-1; no reliable D call. The CDR3 is 13 amino acids. Germline V gives CDR1 SGHRS, CDR2 YFSETQ. The V and J ends lost 2 bases and 4 bases respectively, with 7 bases between them.

This clone was seen a few times. The CDR3 loop reads CASSFIPGLAGFDEQFF. The DNA of the CDR3 is TGTGCCAGCAGCTTTATACCGGGACTAGCGGGATTCGATGAGCAGTTCTTC. The gene calls are TRBV5-4 and TRBJ2-1; TRBD2 aligns across 13 bases. After removal of 2 bases from V and 8 bases from J, the junction contained 10 bases not matched to a gene. Per germline, CDR1 SGHNT and CDR2 YYREEE (reference sequence). The CDR3 is 17 residues long.

This chain joins TRBV7-9 and TRBJ2-3; 12 nucleotides agree with TRBD2. V shed 6 bases, J shed 7 bases, and the junction held 8 bases outside the gene matches. In germline, CDR1 is SEHNR, CDR2 FQNEAQ (reference sequence). The CDR3 extends over 15 amino acids. This CDR3 reads CASSSTSGGSYTQYF. DNA for the CDR3: TGTGCCAGCAGTTCGACTAGCGGGGGCTCGTATACGCAGTATTTT.

V is TRBV6-5 and J is TRBJ1-2, with D possibly being TRBD1 (6 bases). V lost 2 bases and J 6 bases, leaving 10 bases between the germline ends. This CDR3 region has 13 residues. Germline V gene data show CDR1 as MNHEY and CDR2 as SVGAGI. The CDR3 is CASSYPDRNGYTF. The CDR3 DNA reads as TGTGCCAGCAGTTACCCCGACAGGAATGGCTACACCTTC.

The chain joins TRBV6-5 to TRBJ2-7; perhaps TRBD1 as D (6 bases). CDR1 is MNHEY, CDR2 SVGAGI, per germline. V was clipped by 10 bases and J by 3 bases, with 19 bases between them. CDR3 length: 14 residues. CDR3 nucleotide sequence: TGTGCCACCTACAGGGTGATATCAGTCTACGAGCAGTACTTC. Its translation: CATYRVISVYEQYF.

CDR3: CSASEGRYGYTF. In DNA, the CDR3 is TGCAGTGCTAGTGAGGGGCGGTATGGCTACACCTTC. This chain links TRBV20-1 with TRBJ1-2; tentative D call: TRBD1 (5 bases). Germline lookup yields CDR1 DFQATT and CDR2 SNEGSKA (reference sequence). With 3 bases removed from V and 5 bases from J, the gap between germline ends came to 10 bases. The CDR3 covers 12 residues.

V is TRBV4-1 and J is TRBJ1-5, with 9 nucleotides matching TRBD1. This CDR3 contains 18 residues. Looked up from germline, CDR1 is MGHRA and CDR2 is YSYEKL. The V gene end was trimmed by 3 bases and the J gene end by 2 bases; junction bases not matched to a gene: 11. This CDR3 reads CASSQGQQGARGNQPQHF. For the CDR3, the DNA is TGCGCCAGCAGCCAGGGCCAACAGGGGGCTCGGGGCAATCAGCCCCAGCATTTT.

Concerning this clone itself: This sample includes further DNA sequences coding for the same CDR3. V usage is TRBV30 and J usage is TRBJ1-2; D remains ambiguous. Trimming shortened V by 0 bases and J by 3 bases, and 5 bases separated the two germline ends. The germline CDR1 and CDR2 sequences are GTSNPN and SVGIG (reference sequence). The CDR3 sequence is 12 residues long. CDR3 sequence: CAWSVSDYGYTF. CDR3 DNA: TGTGCCTGGAGTGTATCAGACTATGGCTACACCTTC.

The chain carries TRBV11-3 and TRBJ2-2; no clear D. Germline values: CDR1 SGHNT, CDR2 YENEEA. This CDR3 contains 14 residues. The V end lost 3 bases, the J end lost 8 bases, and 13 bases lay between the germline ends. For the CDR3, the DNA is TGTGCCAGCAGCTTGTATTACCCCCTAGGGGAGCTGTTTTTT. It specifies CASSLYYPLGELFF.

This clone was found once. The rearrangement uses TRBV30 and TRBJ2-7; 7 positions match TRBD1. The CDR3 runs to 11 residues. J gave up 5 bases and V 8 bases, and 6 bases lay outside the gene matches. CDR1 and CDR2 from the germline V gene are GTSNPN and SVGIG (reference sequence). The CDR3 sequence is CARQGFDEQYF. The CDR3 DNA reads as TGTGCCAGACAGGGTTTCGACGAGCAGTACTTC.

The genes are TRBV9 and TRBJ1-1, with 8 positions matching TRBD1. There are 15 residues in the CDR3. V lost 0 bases and J lost 8; bases outside the gene matches: 9. The germline V gene has CDR1 SGDLS and CDR2 YYNGEE. The CDR3 sequence is CASSVGRGRSEEAFF. The CDR3 DNA reads TGTGCCAGCAGCGTAGGCAGGGGGCGATCTGAAGAAGCTTTCTTT.

The rearrangement joins TRBV19 to TRBJ2-1; TRBD2 matches at 9 bases. CDR1 LNHDA and CDR2 SQIVND come from the germline V gene (reference sequence). V lost 5 bases to trimming and J lost 3 bases; unmatched junction nucleotides: 2. The CDR3 totals 14 residues. The DNA of the CDR3 is TGTGCCAGTAGTGCTAGCGGGGTCTACAATGAGCAGTTCTTC. This encodes CASSASGVYNEQFF.

J is TRBJ2-3 and V is TRBV24-1; possibly TRBD1 for D (6 bases). The CDR3 runs to 12 residues. The V end lost 11 bases, the J end lost 2 bases, and 10 bases lay between the germline ends. Germline-derived CDR1 and CDR2 are KGHDR and SFDVKD. The CDR3 reads CASGQTTDTQYF. The CDR3 DNA is TGTGCCAGTGGACAGACCACAGATACGCAGTATTTT.